This entry features one T cell receptor (beta chain) sequence. Antigen unknown. These data belong to a study of T cells in localized non-small cell lung cancer. Study findings and constraints: The greatest T cell clonality was found in uninvolved adjacent lung (higher than in tumor). Within adjacent lung there appeared a median around 57 of the top 100 tumor clones. Longer survival (overall) was linked to higher T cell density in blood.

Assay: immunoSEQ multiplex PCR; the TCRdb copy retains only in-frame clones and omits some. Found here are some 52,000 clones, about nine tenths of them singletons; the top ten hold under 20%. Between the trimmed V and J ends, which lost 1 base and 0 bases, there was a span of 13 bases. The germline V gene has CDR1 SGHRS and CDR2 YFSETQ. This CDR3 region has 17 residues. V is TRBV5-1 and J is TRBJ2-2; the D is unclear. The sample consisted of peripheral blood, taken before any cancer treatment. The sequence was obtained from a male donor older than 55 with stage III squamous cell lung carcinoma. CDR3 nucleotide sequence: TGCGCCAGCAGCTTGATATCAGGCAACGCGAACACCGGGGAGCTGTTTTTT. It specifies CASSLISGNANTGELFF.